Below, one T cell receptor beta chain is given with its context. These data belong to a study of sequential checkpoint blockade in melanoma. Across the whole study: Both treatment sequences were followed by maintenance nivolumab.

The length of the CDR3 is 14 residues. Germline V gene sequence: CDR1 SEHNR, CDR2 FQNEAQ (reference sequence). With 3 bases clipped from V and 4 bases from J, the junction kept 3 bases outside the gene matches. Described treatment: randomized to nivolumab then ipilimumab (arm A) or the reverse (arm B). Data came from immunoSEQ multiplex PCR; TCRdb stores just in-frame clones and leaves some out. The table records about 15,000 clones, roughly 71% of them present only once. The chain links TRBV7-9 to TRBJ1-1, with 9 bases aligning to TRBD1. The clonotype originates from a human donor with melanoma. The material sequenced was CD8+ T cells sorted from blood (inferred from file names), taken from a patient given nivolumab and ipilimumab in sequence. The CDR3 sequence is CASSFPDRGTEAFF. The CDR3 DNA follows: TGTGCCAGCAGCTTTCCGGACAGGGGCACTGAAGCTTTCTTT.